The T cell receptor beta chain described here comes from a study of blood T cell repertoires in COVID-19. Study as a whole: Sites across the United States, Italy and Spain contributed samples from acute and convalescent COVID-19.

Methods used by the authors: For nucleated cells, counts were estimated from reference gene primer amplification. Only in-frame clones appear in the TCRdb table, and some are missing; sequencing was by immunoSEQ multiplex PCR. V, J and clone size reflect that table, while D and trimming were determined from the DNA. Of a few hundred thousand clones in the sample, roughly 79% are singletons; the top ten hold 15%. Per the germline V gene, CDR1 is KGHSH and CDR2 is LQKENI. This CDR3 contains 15 residues. V lost 3 bases, J lost 1 base, and 10 bases lay in between. There are a few counts of this clone. Within the sample, other DNA sequences also encode this same CDR3.

The receptor comes from a man between 40 and 49 years old who had recovered from COVID-19. Input material: PBMCs or T cells enriched from blood (not recorded which). The chain has TRBV18 and TRBJ1-3; TRBD1 might be the D (5 bases). The CDR3 here is CASSPRGLSGNTIYF. The CDR3, as DNA: TGTGCCAGCTCACCTCGGGGACTGTCTGGAAACACCATATATTTT.